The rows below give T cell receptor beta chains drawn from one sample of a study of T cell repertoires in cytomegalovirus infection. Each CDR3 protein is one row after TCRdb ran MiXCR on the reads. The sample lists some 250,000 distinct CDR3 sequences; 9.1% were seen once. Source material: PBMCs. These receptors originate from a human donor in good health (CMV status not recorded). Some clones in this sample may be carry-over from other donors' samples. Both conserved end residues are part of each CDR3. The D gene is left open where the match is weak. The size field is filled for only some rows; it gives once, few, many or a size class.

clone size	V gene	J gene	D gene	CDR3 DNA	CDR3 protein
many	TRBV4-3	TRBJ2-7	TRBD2	TGCGCCAGCAGCCACCAGTGGGGAGGGGCCTACGAGCAGTACTTC	CASSHQWGGAYEQYF
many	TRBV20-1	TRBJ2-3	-	TGCAGTGCCCTCTCGCGCGAAACGCAGTATTTT	CSALSRETQYF
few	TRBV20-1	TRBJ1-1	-	TGCAGTGCTAGAGGGGGGGAGGGGGCTTTCTTT	CSARGGEGAFF
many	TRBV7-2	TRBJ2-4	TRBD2	TGTGCCGCCGGGCTAGCGGGAGGTAGTAACATTCAGTACTTC	CAAGLAGGSNIQYF
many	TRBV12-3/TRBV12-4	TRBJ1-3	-	TGTGCCAGCAGTTCCCGGGGGACTCTCTCTGGAAACACCATATATTTT	CASSSRGTLSGNTIYF
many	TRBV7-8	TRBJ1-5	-	TGTGCCAGCAGCCCTCAGACAGGCTCCAGCAATCAGCCCCAGCATTTT	CASSPQTGSSNQPQHF
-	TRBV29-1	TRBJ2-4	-	TGCAGCGTTGAAGAGGCGCGGGCAAAAGCCAAAAACATTCAGTACTTC	CSVEEARAKAKNIQYF
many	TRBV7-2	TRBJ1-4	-	TGTGCCAGCAGCGGCGGCGGCAACACTAATGAAAAACTGTTTTTT	CASSGGGNTNEKLFF
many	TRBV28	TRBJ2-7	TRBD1	TGTGCCAGCAGTTTATCCGGGACAGGCGAGGGAGAGCAGTACTTC	CASSLSGTGEGEQYF
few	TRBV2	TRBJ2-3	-	TGTGCCAGCAGTGTAGGCGGCCATACGCAGTATTTT	CASSVGGHTQYF
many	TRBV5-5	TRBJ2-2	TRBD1	TGTGCCAGCAGCTTGGCCGGGACAGGGTTGCTCGTTGGCACCGGGGAGCTGTTTTTT	CASSLAGTGLLVGTGELFF
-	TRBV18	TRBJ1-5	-	TGTGCCAGCTCACCACCGGGCAGTAGCAATCAGCCCCAGCATTTT	CASSPPGSSNQPQHF
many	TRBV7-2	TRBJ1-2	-	TGTGCCAGCAGCTTAGCCAGGGAGGGACACTATGGCTACACCTTC	CASSLAREGHYGYTF
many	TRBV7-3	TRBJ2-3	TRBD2	TGTGCCAGCAGCCGGGAGGCGGGGGGGCCCTTTACGCAGTATTTT	CASSREAGGPFTQYF